Below are 26 T cell receptor beta chains sequenced from a single sample in a study of blood T cells in healthy people across ages. The authors ran a second PCR of about 7 to 11 cycles using a sample-barcoded 5' primer and a J-beta primer mix. In TCRdb, the 5' RACE reads were re-called with MiXCR into one record per CDR3 protein. Of over 1,300,000 distinct CDR3 sequences listed, approximately 59% are singletons. Sequencing was performed on blood. The source of these receptors is a young man in good health.

This clonotype appeared a single time. The rearrangement joins TRBV7-9 to TRBJ2-7, with D unclear. V lost 3 bases to trimming and J lost 6 bases, with 12 bases between them. The CDR3 consists of 13 residues. CDR1 and CDR2 (germline): SEHNR, FQNEAQ (reference sequence). CDR3 sequence reads: CASSLIRAVEQYF. CDR3 nucleotide sequence: TGTGCCAGCAGCTTGATTAGGGCCGTCGAGCAGTACTTC.

The chain recombines TRBV7-9 with TRBJ2-7; D may be TRBD2 (6 bases). Germline values: CDR1 SEHNR, CDR2 FQNEAQ (reference sequence). The CDR3 has 14 residues. Trimming took off 6 bases at V and 0 bases at J, with 12 bases between the two ends. The chain's CDR3 is CASSPPTSSYEQYF. Here the CDR3 DNA reads TGTGCCAGCAGTCCACCGACTAGCTCCTACGAGCAGTACTTC.

This clonotype came up a few times. This chain joins TRBV7-8 and TRBJ2-3, with TRBD2 as a possible D gene (6 bases). Germline-derived CDR1 and CDR2 are SGHVS and FQNEAQ. Deletions cut 0 bases from V and 2 bases from J, with 9 bases between. The CDR3 has 15 residues. The CDR3 nucleotides are TGTGCCAGCAGCTTAGCGTCGGGAGCCACAGATACGCAGTATTTT. Protein product: CASSLASGATDTQYF.

This chain uses TRBV5-1 with TRBJ2-2, with a weak D call TRBD1 (5 bases). V lost 2 bases to trimming and J lost 3 bases, with 8 bases between them. CDR1 and CDR2 (germline): SGHRS, YFSETQ. This CDR3 comprises 14 residues. CDR3 residues: CASSFRVDTGELFF. For the CDR3, the DNA is TGCGCCAGCAGCTTCAGGGTGGACACCGGGGAGCTGTTTTTT.

V and J are TRBV27 and TRBJ1-2; TRBD1 might be the D (5 bases). CDR1 and CDR2 from the germline V gene are MNHEY and SMNVEV (reference sequence). This CDR3 contains 12 residues. Trimming stripped 5 bases from V and 6 bases from J, with 10 bases between. Here the CDR3 reads CASSMLGDGYTF. Written as DNA, the CDR3 is TGTGCCAGCAGTATGCTAGGGGATGGCTACACCTTC.

The chain combines TRBV20-1 with TRBJ1-2; perhaps TRBD1 as D (5 bases). Germline-derived CDR1 and CDR2 are DFQATT and SNEGSKA (reference sequence). The CDR3 runs to 12 residues. V lost 2 bases and J lost 7, with 11 bases in between. This CDR3 is CSARTQGAGYTF. The CDR3 bases are TGCAGTGCTAGAACCCAGGGTGCTGGCTACACCTTC.

This clonotype was detected once. The chain combines TRBV12-3 or TRBV12-4 with TRBJ2-4; D is unclear. The DNA matches TRBJ2-7 better at its end, which makes the J call doubtful. There are 12 residues in the CDR3. CDR3 in DNA: TGTGCCAGCAGCTATTACATATACGAGCAGTACTTC. This sequence encodes CASSYYIYEQYF.

This clonotype came up a few times. The V call is TRBV18, the J call TRBJ2-7, with 8 bases matching TRBD2. This CDR3 is 14 amino acids long. V was clipped by 3 bases and J by 7 bases; unmatched bases: 8. In germline, CDR1 is KGHSH, CDR2 LQKENI. The CDR3 sequence: CASSPTGTRTEQYF. CDR3 nucleotides: TGTGCCAGCTCACCGACCGGGACTAGAACAGAGCAGTACTTC.

V gene TRBV10-3 combines with J gene TRBJ1-5; D unresolved. This CDR3 spans 14 amino acids. Trimming took 6 bases from V and 1 from J, leaving 10 bases between them. Germline values: CDR1 ENHRY, CDR2 SYGVKD. CDR3 amino acids: CAIRIDGSNQPQHF. CDR3 DNA: TGTGCCATCAGAATAGATGGGAGCAATCAGCCCCAGCATTTT.

The chain recombines TRBV20-1 with TRBJ1-1; D may be TRBD1 (6 bases). V shed 3 bases and J shed 5 bases, with 13 bases lying between them. The CDR3 covers 13 residues. Germline CDR1 reads DFQATT; CDR2 reads SNEGSKA (reference sequence). The CDR3, as DNA: TGCAGTGCTAGTCCCCAGGGGAGGACTGAAGCTTTCTTT. This translates into CSASPQGRTEAFF.

V and J are TRBV5-1 and TRBJ2-5; 13 nucleotides match TRBD2. Germline values: CDR1 SGHRS, CDR2 YFSETQ. V shed 2 bases and J 4 bases; nucleotides not matched to a gene: 11. CDR3 size: 18 residues. CDR3 in amino acids: CASSFEQLAGGPGETQYF. CDR3 DNA sequence: TGCGCCAGCAGCTTCGAACAACTAGCGGGGGGGCCTGGAGAGACCCAGTACTTC.

This chain links TRBV11-2 with TRBJ2-1, with TRBD2 identical over 13 bases. Trimming removed 1 base from V and 0 bases from J; junction bases left unmatched: 0. The CDR3 spans 17 residues. The V gene's germline CDR1 is SGHAT and CDR2 FQNNGV. This CDR3 reads CASSLGLAGGSYNEQFF. The CDR3 DNA sequence: TGTGCCAGCAGCTTAGGACTAGCGGGGGGCTCCTACAATGAGCAGTTCTTC. Full variable domain (rest looked up from reference TRBV11-2 and TRBJ2-1): EAGVAQSPRYKIIEKRQSVAFWCNPISGHATLYWYQQILGQGPKLLIQFQNNGVVDDSQLPKDRFSAERLKGVDSTLKIQPAKLEDSAVYLCASSLGLAGGSYNEQFFGPGTRLTVL.

In the case of this clonotype: At one of its ends the junction is not consistent with the germline gene, which may arise from a read error. Written as DNA, the CDR3 is TGCAGCGTTCAGCCGACAGGGCTTAGCTCTGGGGCCAACGCCCTGACTTTC. This codes for CSVQPTGLSSGANALTF. The chain is built from TRBV29-1 and TRBJ2-6, with 7 bases lining up with TRBD1. The CDR3 is made up of 17 amino acids. In germline, CDR1 is SQVTM, CDR2 ANQGSEA. The complete variable domain, with remaining parts taken from reference TRBV29-1 and TRBJ2-6, reads SAVISQKPSRDICQRGTSLTIQCQVDSQVTMMFWYRQQPGQSLTLIATANQGSEATYESGFVIDKFPISRPNLTFSTLTVSNMSPEDSSIYLCSVQPTGLSSGANALTFGAGSRLTVL.

This clonotype has a single count. A much larger clone lies one base from this, so it may be a read error. J is TRBJ2-3 and V is TRBV7-2, with 10 nucleotides matching TRBD1. V lost 4 bases, J lost 4 bases, and 17 bases stayed unmatched. CDR1 is SGHTA and CDR2 is FQGNSA in the germline V gene. This CDR3 is built from 19 residues. CDR3 loop: CASSSYSDRGSLRADTQYF. The CDR3 coding sequence is TGTGCCAGCAGCTCCTATTCGGACAGGGGGAGTTTACGGGCAGATACGCAGTATTTT.

In its sample, this clonotype was seen a few times. This chain uses TRBV4-3 with TRBJ1-4; D remains ambiguous. V was trimmed by 4 bases and J by 4 bases, leaving 10 bases between them. Per germline, CDR1 LGHNA and CDR2 YSLEER. The CDR3 is made up of 14 amino acids. The chain's CDR3 is CASSPGRVNEKLFF. CDR3 DNA sequence: TGCGCCAGCAGCCCTGGGCGAGTTAATGAAAAACTGTTTTTT.

V is TRBV7-2 and J is TRBJ2-5; 11 bases fit TRBD1. The V segment lost 5 bases and the J segment 5 bases; nucleotides outside the gene matches: 4. CDR1 is SGHTA and CDR2 is FQGNSA in the germline V gene. The CDR3 loop spans 14 amino acids. The CDR3 nucleotides are TGTGCCAGCAGCCGGACAGGGGGCTGGGAGACCCAGTACTTC. It yields the protein CASSRTGGWETQYF.

This chain links TRBV10-3 with TRBJ1-3, with a weak D call TRBD1 (5 bases). Germline CDR1 is ENHRY and CDR2 is SYGVKD. CDR3 length: 12 amino acids. The V gene lost 10 bases and the J gene lost 7 bases, with 14 bases spanning the gap. The CDR3 bases are TGTGCCACCCGTCAAGAGGGGAACACCATATATTTT. Translated, it gives CATRQEGNTIYF.

CDR3 residues: CASSEKTGELFF. CDR3 DNA sequence: TGTGCCAGCAGTGAAAAGACCGGGGAGCTGTTTTTT. The chain couples TRBV12-3 or TRBV12-4 to TRBJ2-2, with no clear D. Deletions cut 5 bases from V and 5 bases from J, with 6 bases between. CDR3 length: 12 residues.

This clonotype was seen more than once but under ten times. The chain links TRBV4-1 to TRBJ2-7; D is perhaps TRBD1 (6 bases). With 0 bases removed from V and 3 bases from J, the gap between germline ends came to 12 bases. The length of the CDR3 is 15 residues. The germline V gene has CDR1 MGHRA and CDR2 YSYEKL. The CDR3: CASSQETGRGYEQYF. The CDR3, as DNA: TGCGCCAGCAGCCAAGAAACAGGGAGAGGCTACGAGCAGTACTTC.

The chain joins TRBV20-1 to TRBJ2-4; weak D call: TRBD2 (5 bases). The J call may be wrong; the DNA end is better matched by TRBJ2-7. Germline V CDR1 and CDR2: DFQATT, SNEGSKA (reference sequence). The CDR3 runs 18 residues. In nucleotides, the CDR3 is TGCAGTGCTAGGCTGTTTGAAACCTACGGACTGGGAATCCACGAGCAGTACTTC. It is translated as CSARLFETYGLGIHEQYF.

Turning to this clonotype: At one boundary the junction diverges from the germline segment, which might be a read error. The chain carries TRBV7-6 and TRBJ2-1; D not certain. This CDR3 has 12 amino acids. CDR1 and CDR2 from the germline V gene are SGHVS and FNYEAQ. The CDR3 DNA reads TGTGTCAGCAGCCCGGTACCCAATGAGCAGTTCTTC. Amino acid sequence: CVSSPVPNEQFF.

V usage is TRBV7-8 and J usage is TRBJ2-1, with 7 bases that match TRBD2. From germline, CDR1 is SGHVS and CDR2 FQNEAQ. The CDR3 contains 18 residues. V trimming: 1 base; J trimming: 8 bases; junction bases outside the gene matches: 17. The CDR3 loop is CASSLGGGGGPLIDEQFF. CDR3 nucleotides: TGTGCCAGCAGCTTAGGTGGGGGGGGAGGGCCTTTGATCGATGAGCAGTTCTTC.

The chain recombines TRBV4-1 with TRBJ2-4; 13 bases fit TRBD2. The J call may be faulty, since TRBJ2-7 better matches the DNA end. This CDR3 comprises 16 residues. The V gene's germline CDR1 is MGHRA and CDR2 YSYEKL. The CDR3 loop reads CASSQRTSGSLYEQYF. CDR3 sequence (DNA): TGCGCCAGCAGCCAGAGGACTAGCGGGAGTTTGTACGAGCAGTACTTC.

V and J are TRBV6-2 or TRBV6-3 and TRBJ2-5, with 13 bases fitting TRBD2. Germline CDR1 reads MNHEY; CDR2 reads SVGEGT. Trimming cost V 4 bases and J 11 bases; bases outside gene matches: 10. The CDR3 contains 15 residues. In DNA, the CDR3 is TGTGCCAGCAGTTCTCGGACTAGCGGGAGTCAGGAGCAGTACTTC. Residues: CASSSRTSGSQEQYF.

The gene calls are TRBV10-3 and TRBJ1-1, with D possibly matching TRBD1 (5 bases). The V gene's germline CDR1 is ENHRY and CDR2 SYGVKD. This CDR3 contains 14 residues. V was clipped by 2 bases and J by 0 bases, with 7 bases between them. The CDR3 nucleotides are TGTGCCATCAGTGAGGGGGGAATGAACACTGAAGCTTTCTTT. It translates to CAISEGGMNTEAFF.

The DNA for the CDR3 is TGTGCCAGCAGCCAAGTAGTATCAGCGTGGAATGGCTACACCTTC. This translates into CASSQVVSAWNGYTF. This chain joins TRBV14 and TRBJ1-2; D call uncertain. Germline CDR1 SGHDN, CDR2 FVKESK. This CDR3 region has 15 residues. V lost 1 base and J lost 6, with 15 bases in between.